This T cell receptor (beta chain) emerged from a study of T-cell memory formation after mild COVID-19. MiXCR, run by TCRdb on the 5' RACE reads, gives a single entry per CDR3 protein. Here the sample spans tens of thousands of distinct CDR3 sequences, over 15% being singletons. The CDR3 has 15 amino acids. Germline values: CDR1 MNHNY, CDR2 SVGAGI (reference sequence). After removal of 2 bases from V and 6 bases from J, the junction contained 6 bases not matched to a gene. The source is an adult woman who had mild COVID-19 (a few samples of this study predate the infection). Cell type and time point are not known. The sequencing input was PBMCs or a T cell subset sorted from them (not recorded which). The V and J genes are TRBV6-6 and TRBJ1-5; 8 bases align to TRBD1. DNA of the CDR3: TGTGCCAGCAGTTACCCGGGACAGGCTGGTCAGCCCCAGCATTTT. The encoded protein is CASSYPGQAGQPQHF.